A selection of T cell receptor beta chains follows, all from one sample in a study of T cell repertoires in cytomegalovirus infection. These receptors' antigens are unknown. TCRdb redid the calling of the reads with MiXCR, one entry per CDR3 protein. The table has 750,000 to 950,000 distinct CDR3 sequences, just under 30% seen once. The sample here was cultured CD8+ T cells from PBMCs, taken from culture after CMV antigen stimulation. The source of these receptors is a human donor in good health (CMV status not recorded). Some clones in this sample may be carry-over from other donors' samples. The CDR3 runs from the conserved cysteine through the conserved F or W. A D gene is named only where the DNA matches it firmly. Clone size appears in some rows only: once, few, many, or a class for an expanded clone.

v_gene: TRBV7-8
len: 14
j_gene: TRBJ2-1
d_gene: TRBD1
abundance: -
CDR3aa: CATRRDRGWDEQFF
CDR3nt: TGTGCCACACGGCGGGACAGGGGCTGGGATGAGCAGTTCTTC

v_gene: TRBV27
len: 14
j_gene: TRBJ1-4
d_gene: -
abundance: -
CDR3aa: CASSYDSELEKLFF
CDR3nt: TGTGCCAGCAGTTATGACAGTGAACTTGAAAAACTGTTTTTT

v_gene: TRBV6-2/TRBV6-3
len: 15
j_gene: TRBJ2-5
d_gene: TRBD1
abundance: few
CDR3aa: CASSPYRDRKETQYF
CDR3nt: TGTGCCAGCAGCCCCTACCGGGACAGAAAAGAGACCCAGTACTTC

v_gene: TRBV20-1
len: 16
j_gene: TRBJ2-7
d_gene: TRBD1
abundance: -
CDR3aa: CSAPTGNEVGSYEQYF
CDR3nt: TGCAGTGCCCCGACAGGGAATGAGGTTGGGTCCTACGAGCAGTACTTC

v_gene: TRBV6-6
len: 13
j_gene: TRBJ1-2
d_gene: -
abundance: few
CDR3aa: CASREQSGEGYTF
CDR3nt: TGTGCCAGCAGGGAACAATCAGGGGAAGGCTACACCTTC

v_gene: TRBV5-4
len: 13
j_gene: TRBJ2-5
d_gene: -
abundance: few
CDR3aa: CASSLAGFETQYF
CDR3nt: TGTGCCAGCAGCTTGGCAGGGTTTGAGACCCAGTACTTC

v_gene: TRBV7-2
len: 13
j_gene: TRBJ2-1
d_gene: -
abundance: many
CDR3aa: CASSHLSYNEQFF
CDR3nt: TGTGCCAGCAGCCACCTCAGCTACAATGAGCAGTTCTTC

v_gene: TRBV6-4
len: 14
j_gene: TRBJ2-2
d_gene: -
abundance: -
CDR3aa: CASQAKVNTGELFF
CDR3nt: TGTGCCAGCCAGGCCAAAGTGAACACCGGGGAGCTGTTTTTT

v_gene: TRBV5-4
len: 13
j_gene: TRBJ1-1
d_gene: -
abundance: -
CDR3aa: CASTKDINTEAFF
CDR3nt: TGTGCCAGCACCAAGGACATAAACACTGAAGCTTTCTTT

v_gene: TRBV20-1
len: 18
j_gene: TRBJ2-1
d_gene: -
abundance: many
CDR3aa: CSARNFEGGPDSYNEQFF
CDR3nt: TGCAGTGCTAGAAACTTTGAAGGGGGTCCCGACTCCTACAATGAGCAGTTCTTC

v_gene: TRBV6-5
len: 13
j_gene: TRBJ2-7
d_gene: -
abundance: -
CDR3aa: CASSLNFRDEQYF
CDR3nt: TGTGCCAGCAGTCTTAACTTTAGGGACGAGCAGTACTTC

v_gene: TRBV6-4
len: 18
j_gene: TRBJ2-3
d_gene: TRBD2
abundance: few
CDR3aa: CASSQVGFGGGQEDTQYF
CDR3nt: TGTGCCAGCAGCCAGGTCGGGTTCGGCGGGGGGCAAGAAGATACGCAGTATTTT

v_gene: TRBV6-6
len: 14
j_gene: TRBJ2-7
d_gene: -
abundance: few
CDR3aa: CASKPDSATYEQYF
CDR3nt: TGTGCCAGCAAGCCCGACAGCGCTACCTACGAGCAGTACTTC

v_gene: TRBV10-3
len: 13
j_gene: TRBJ1-4
d_gene: -
abundance: -
CDR3aa: CAISELASEKLFF
CDR3nt: TGTGCCATCAGTGAGCTGGCGAGTGAAAAACTGTTTTTT

v_gene: TRBV6-5
len: 19
j_gene: TRBJ2-1
d_gene: -
abundance: few
CDR3aa: CASSPTIINLGRTYNEQFF
CDR3nt: TGTGCCAGCAGCCCTACAATCATTAACCTAGGGCGAACCTACAATGAGCAGTTCTTC

v_gene: TRBV4-3
len: 14
j_gene: TRBJ1-4
d_gene: -
abundance: -
CDR3aa: CASSHPGPDEKLFF
CDR3nt: TGCGCCAGCAGCCACCCGGGACCCGATGAAAAACTGTTTTTT

v_gene: TRBV6-2/TRBV6-3
len: 14
j_gene: TRBJ2-1
d_gene: -
abundance: many
CDR3aa: CASSYRGPYNEQFF
CDR3nt: TGTGCCAGCAGTTACAGGGGACCCTACAATGAGCAGTTCTTC

v_gene: TRBV5-1
len: 17
j_gene: TRBJ2-5
d_gene: TRBD2
abundance: -
CDR3aa: CASSLAFIGTSEETQYF
CDR3nt: TGCGCCAGCAGCTTGGCCTTCATCGGGACTAGCGAAGAGACCCAGTACTTC

v_gene: TRBV6-1
len: 11
j_gene: TRBJ1-1
d_gene: -
abundance: -
CDR3aa: CATTVNTEAFF
CDR3nt: TGTGCCACGACGGTCAACACTGAAGCTTTCTTT

v_gene: TRBV6-2/TRBV6-3
len: 15
j_gene: TRBJ2-1
d_gene: -
abundance: once
CDR3aa: CASSSDRTFPNEQFF
CDR3nt: TGTGCCAGCAGTTCAGACCGGACTTTCCCCAATGAGCAGTTCTTC

v_gene: TRBV7-2
len: 16
j_gene: TRBJ1-2
d_gene: TRBD1
abundance: -
CDR3aa: CASRGTGEYEAYGYTF
CDR3nt: TGTGCCAGCAGGGGGACAGGGGAATATGAGGCTTATGGCTACACCTTC

v_gene: TRBV10-3
len: 15
j_gene: TRBJ2-5
d_gene: -
abundance: few
CDR3aa: CAISPVGLGAETQYF
CDR3nt: TGTGCCATCAGCCCCGTCGGACTTGGGGCAGAGACCCAGTACTTC

v_gene: TRBV6-2/TRBV6-3
len: 14
j_gene: TRBJ1-5
d_gene: -
abundance: few
CDR3aa: CASRQGTGNQPQHF
CDR3nt: TGTGCCAGCAGGCAGGGTACTGGCAATCAGCCCCAGCATTTT

v_gene: TRBV9
len: 16
j_gene: TRBJ2-2
d_gene: -
abundance: -
CDR3aa: CASRGRGETNTGELFF
CDR3nt: TGTGCCAGCAGGGGTCGCGGGGAAACGAACACCGGGGAGCTGTTTTTT

v_gene: TRBV9
len: 21
j_gene: TRBJ2-1
d_gene: TRBD2
abundance: -
CDR3aa: CASSPPSFGLAGDDSYNEQFF
CDR3nt: TGTGCCAGCAGCCCCCCATCCTTCGGACTAGCGGGGGACGACTCCTACAATGAGCAGTTCTTC

v_gene: TRBV12-3/TRBV12-4
len: 15
j_gene: TRBJ2-1
d_gene: TRBD2
abundance: few
CDR3aa: CASSPERGGLNEQFF
CDR3nt: TGTGCCAGCAGTCCCGAGCGGGGGGGCCTGAATGAGCAGTTCTTC

v_gene: TRBV6-6
len: 13
j_gene: TRBJ2-7
d_gene: -
abundance: few
CDR3aa: CASRSGDNYEQYF
CDR3nt: TGTGCCAGCAGGAGCGGGGACAACTACGAGCAGTACTTC

v_gene: TRBV29-1
len: 15
j_gene: TRBJ1-1
d_gene: -
abundance: -
CDR3aa: CSVYLILGPGTEAFF
CDR3nt: TGCAGCGTTTATCTTATCCTCGGACCCGGGACCGAAGCTTTCTTT

v_gene: TRBV27
len: 15
j_gene: TRBJ1-4
d_gene: -
abundance: -
CDR3aa: CASTSRRGANEKLFF
CDR3nt: TGTGCCAGCACCTCGCGTCGGGGAGCTAATGAAAAACTGTTTTTT

v_gene: TRBV7-9
len: 18
j_gene: TRBJ2-1
d_gene: -
abundance: few
CDR3aa: CASSLRPPGRGQGNEQFF
CDR3nt: TGTGCCAGCAGCTTAAGGCCCCCGGGTCGGGGGCAGGGCAATGAGCAGTTCTTC

v_gene: TRBV7-2
len: 15
j_gene: TRBJ2-5
d_gene: TRBD1
abundance: -
CDR3aa: CASSPQGMYRETQYF
CDR3nt: TGTGCCAGCAGCCCACAGGGGATGTACCGAGAGACCCAGTACTTC